This T cell receptor beta chain stems from a study of post-analysis software for immune sequencing data. At the level of the study: Disease courses included relapsing-remitting, secondary progressive and progressive-relapsing multiple sclerosis.

CDR1 KGHSH and CDR2 LQKENI come from the germline V gene. Trimming stripped 6 bases from V and 2 bases from J, with 14 bases between. This CDR3 comprises 15 residues. cDNA libraries for TCR beta contained unique molecular identifiers. TCRdb itself ran the PCR reads through MiXCR, one entry per CDR3 protein. The sample includes under 200,000 distinct CDR3 sequences, around 29% seen only once; the top ten take nearly 3.5%. Regarding the study as a whole: In patients, about 5 TRBV segments were more frequent than in controls, with TRBV5-6, TRBV5-1 and TRBV20-1 among them.

This clonotype has ten or more counts. No antigen is known for it. Sequenced input: blood. The chain couples TRBV18 to TRBJ2-1; the D gene is possibly TRBD1 (5 bases). The origin of this receptor is a girl aged 2-17 years with multiple sclerosis. The CDR3 loop is CASSLSGFTYNEQFF. DNA of the CDR3: TGTGCCAGCTCGCTGTCAGGGTTTACCTACAATGAGCAGTTCTTC.